The next 29 T cell receptor beta chains were all read from a single sample in a study of siplizumab effects on memory and regulatory T cells. TCRdb keeps only in-frame clones here, not all; method: immunoSEQ multiplex PCR. The sample has more than 85,000 clones; roughly 94% are singletons. The material sequenced was Tregs sorted from blood. These receptors all stem from a human donor in good health.

In this sample, this clone turned up once. V is TRBV28 and J is TRBJ1-1; D gene uncertain. Germline-derived CDR1 and CDR2 are MDHEN and SYDVKM. This CDR3 has 13 amino acids. V was clipped by 5 bases and J by 1 base, with 8 bases between them. The CDR3 coding sequence is TGTGCCAGCAGTAGACCGTGGAACACTGAAGCTTTCTTT. It specifies CASSRPWNTEAFF.

The rearrangement uses TRBV6-1 and TRBJ1-3; 8 bases agree with TRBD1. CDR1 MNHNS and CDR2 SASEGT come from the germline V gene. V was pared by 3 bases and J by 8 bases, with 15 bases of the junction left unmatched. The CDR3 has 17 amino acids. The CDR3 DNA sequence: TGTGCCAGCAGTGACCCCGGACAAAGACAGGGGAGATACACCATATATTTT. The encoded protein is CASSDPGQRQGRYTIYF.

The chain couples TRBV11-2 to TRBJ2-3; 11 bases are shared with TRBD1. The CDR3 runs to 17 residues. Germline CDR1 and CDR2: SGHAT and FQNNGV. V was pared by 5 bases and J by 1 base, with 8 bases of the junction left unmatched. The CDR3 region has the DNA TGTGCCAGCAGCCGAAGGGTGGGACAGGGGGGCACAGATACGCAGTATTTT. Translation gives CASSRRVGQGGTDTQYF.

A single count supports this clone. The gene calls are TRBV5-1 and TRBJ2-5; D is possibly TRBD1 (6 bases). V gave up 3 bases and J gave up 6 bases, with 18 bases separating them. This CDR3 is 15 amino acids long. Germline CDR1 and CDR2: SGHRS and YFSETQ. CDR3 protein: CASSWDGQGQQTQYF. CDR3 DNA: TGCGCCAGCAGCTGGGATGGTCAGGGACAACAGACCCAGTACTTC.

The genes are TRBV27 and TRBJ1-4, with a possible D match to TRBD1 (6 bases). CDR3 length: 14 amino acids. Germline-derived CDR1 and CDR2 are MNHEY and SMNVEV (reference sequence). V lost 4 bases and J 5 bases, leaving 11 bases between the germline ends. Here the CDR3 DNA reads TGTGCCAGCAGTTCATGGACAGCAAATGAAAAACTGTTTTTT. Translation gives CASSSWTANEKLFF.

The genes are TRBV2 and TRBJ2-5; 10 bases match TRBD2. CDR1 and CDR2 (germline): SNHLY, FYNNEI. The CDR3 extends over 16 amino acids. V shed 0 bases, J shed 5 bases, and the junction held 6 bases outside the gene matches. In DNA, the CDR3 is TGTGCCAGCAGTGAAGCCCTAGCGGGGGTTTGGGAGACCCAGTACTTC. Protein: CASSEALAGVWETQYF.

The chain employs TRBV5-6 and TRBJ2-7; D perhaps matches TRBD1 (6 bases). This CDR3 is built from 15 residues. V gave up 4 bases and J gave up 0 bases, with 14 bases separating them. The germline CDR1 and CDR2 sequences are SGHDT and YYEEEE. The CDR3 here is CASSRTGTPSYEQYF. The CDR3 nucleotides read TGTGCCAGCAGCAGGACCGGGACACCCTCCTACGAGCAGTACTTC.

This clone was found once. The chain recombines TRBV19 with TRBJ2-6, with no clear D. Germline-derived CDR1 and CDR2 are LNHDA and SQIVND (reference sequence). The CDR3 has 16 residues. Trimming took off 2 bases at V and 1 base at J, with 9 bases between the two ends. CDR3 loop: CASSITLPSGANVLTF. The CDR3 DNA is TGTGCCAGTAGTATAACGCTACCTTCTGGGGCCAACGTCCTGACTTTC.

This clone was detected only once. The chain carries TRBV5-6 and TRBJ2-1, with TRBD2 matching over 7 bases. Germline CDR1 is SGHDT and CDR2 is YYEEEE. The J segment lost 4 bases and the V segment lost 4 bases, leaving 11 bases of the junction unmatched. This CDR3 contains 16 residues. This CDR3 reads CASSVLGGTTYNEQFF. The CDR3 DNA follows: TGTGCCAGCAGCGTCCTTGGGGGGACTACTTACAATGAGCAGTTCTTC.

A single count supports this clone. The CDR3: CASFLGGQRRVGYTF. The CDR3 nucleotides are TGTGCCAGTTTCTTAGGTGGACAGCGACGGGTTGGCTACACCTTC. The chain is built from TRBV6-6 and TRBJ1-2; tentatively, D is TRBD1 (6 bases). Trimming removed 9 bases at V and 7 bases at J, with 24 bases between. The CDR3 is 15 amino acids. Germline V CDR1 and CDR2: MNHNY, SVGAGI (reference sequence).

V gene TRBV19 combines with J gene TRBJ2-1, with D hard to call. This CDR3 spans 16 amino acids. V lost 3 bases and J 0 bases, leaving 12 bases between the germline ends. Germline V gene lookup returns CDR1 LNHDA and CDR2 SQIVND (reference sequence). CDR3 amino acids: CASSIQAASSYNEQFF. The CDR3 DNA reads TGTGCCAGTAGTATTCAGGCCGCGAGCTCCTACAATGAGCAGTTCTTC.

The chain joins TRBV13 to TRBJ2-1; D possibly corresponds to TRBD2 (6 bases). Germline V gene sequence: CDR1 PRHDT, CDR2 FYEKMQ (reference sequence). This CDR3 spans 16 amino acids. V lost 5 bases and J lost 1, with 15 bases in between. The chain's CDR3 is CASSDSGSFSYNEQFF. The CDR3 DNA is TGTGCCAGCAGCGACAGCGGGTCCTTTTCCTACAATGAGCAGTTCTTC.

The chain recombines TRBV7-2 with TRBJ2-3; D is possibly TRBD1 (6 bases). The V end was cut by 5 bases, the J end by 5 bases, with 17 bases between. Germline V gene data show CDR1 as SGHTA and CDR2 as FQGNSA. The CDR3 loop spans 15 amino acids. This CDR3 reads CASSTEGRGGDTQYF. The DNA of the CDR3 is TGTGCCAGCAGCACCGAGGGCAGGGGTGGAGATACGCAGTATTTT.

The chain couples TRBV6-5 to TRBJ1-5; D gene uncertain. Germline V lookup: CDR1 MNHEY, CDR2 SVGAGI. Trimming shortened V by 5 bases and J by 2 bases, and 10 bases separated the two germline ends. The CDR3 consists of 14 residues. The CDR3 DNA sequence: TGTGCCAGCAGTCCCAAATGGGGCAATCAGCCCCAGCATTTT. Encoded protein: CASSPKWGNQPQHF.

The chain employs TRBV11-2 and TRBJ2-4; 10 bases line up with TRBD1. CDR1 is SGHAT, CDR2 FQNNGV, per germline. This CDR3 is built from 16 residues. V shed 3 bases and J 5 bases; nucleotides not matched to a gene: 7. The CDR3 loop reads CASSFQTGTGENIQYF. CDR3 nucleotides: TGTGCCAGCAGCTTCCAGACCGGGACAGGGGAAAACATTCAGTACTTC.

The genes are TRBV19 and TRBJ1-2, with 8 bases that match TRBD1. Germline CDR1 is LNHDA and CDR2 is SQIVND (reference sequence). V lost 6 bases and J lost 8; bases outside the gene matches: 8. There are 13 residues in the CDR3. The CDR3 sequence is CASRTTGVKGYTF. The CDR3 DNA reads TGTGCCAGTAGAACGACAGGGGTAAAAGGCTACACCTTC.

J is TRBJ1-4 and V is TRBV28; 7 nucleotides agree with TRBD1. V shed 6 bases and J 7 bases; nucleotides not matched to a gene: 8. In germline, CDR1 is MDHEN, CDR2 SYDVKM. This CDR3 comprises 14 residues. The DNA for the CDR3 is TGTGCCAGCAGCGTGACAGGGTTGAGTGAAAAACTGTTTTTT. Translated: CASSVTGLSEKLFF.

This chain connects TRBV4-1 to TRBJ2-1; 7 bases agree with TRBD1. The trim removed 4 bases at V and 7 bases at J, leaving 7 bases unmatched. The germline gives CDR1 MGHRA, CDR2 YSYEKL. The CDR3 extends over 14 amino acids. The CDR3 is CASSPDRDINEQFF. CDR3 nucleotide sequence: TGCGCCAGCAGCCCCGACAGGGATATTAATGAGCAGTTCTTC.

This chain joins TRBV19 and TRBJ2-5, with 7 bases identical to TRBD2. V was pared by 6 bases and J by 5 bases, with 0 bases of the junction left unmatched. Germline values: CDR1 LNHDA, CDR2 SQIVND (reference sequence). The CDR3 is made up of 11 amino acids. Here the CDR3 DNA reads TGTGCCAGTAGCGGGAGGGAGACCCAGTACTTC. This translates into CASSGRETQYF. The full variable domain, its missing parts supplied by reference TRBV19 and TRBJ2-5, is DGGITQSPKYLFRKEGQNVTLSCEQNLNHDAMYWYRQDPGQGLRLIYYSQIVNDFQKGDIAEGYSVSREKKESFPLTVTSAQKNPTAFYLCASSGRETQYFGPGTRLLVL.

V is TRBV27 and J is TRBJ2-5, with D perhaps matching TRBD2 (6 bases). The CDR3 is 16 residues long. Trimming stripped 5 bases from V and 4 bases from J, with 20 bases between. Germline CDR1 and CDR2: MNHEY and SMNVEV (reference sequence). In nucleotides, the CDR3 is TGTGCCAGCAGTCACATCTGGGGATACGGGGGAGAGACCCAGTACTTC. This gives the protein CASSHIWGYGGETQYF.

The J gene is TRBJ1-1, the V gene TRBV27, with D possibly TRBD1 on 6 matching bases. The CDR3 runs to 14 residues. V dropped 5 bases and J dropped 2 bases, with 12 bases sitting between them. In germline, CDR1 is MNHEY, CDR2 SMNVEV (reference sequence). The chain's CDR3 is CASSPRTVNTEAFF. CDR3 sequence (DNA): TGTGCCAGCAGTCCCCGGACAGTCAACACTGAAGCTTTCTTT.

The chain carries TRBV5-5 and TRBJ2-1; 7 nucleotides agree with TRBD2. With 4 bases clipped from V and 9 bases from J, the junction kept 10 bases outside the gene matches. Germline CDR1 is SGHKS and CDR2 is YYEKEE (reference sequence). CDR3 length equals 14 residues. Here the CDR3 DNA reads TGTGCCAGCAGCCGAGGAGGGAGGGACGGTGAGCAGTTCTTC. It specifies CASSRGGRDGEQFF.

The rearrangement uses TRBV5-4 and TRBJ1-2; TRBD1 agrees at 7 bases. V lost 5 bases, J lost 4 bases, and 14 bases stayed unmatched. Germline V gene lookup returns CDR1 SGHNT and CDR2 YYREEE (reference sequence). The CDR3 is 16 amino acids. The CDR3 loop reads CASRQNTGVRGYGYTF. CDR3 nucleotides: TGTGCCAGCAGACAAAATACAGGGGTACGCGGCTATGGCTACACCTTC.

The chain uses TRBV5-1 and TRBJ2-1; 7 nucleotides line up with TRBD1. Trimming at V came to 0 bases and at J to 12 bases, leaving 15 bases not matched to a gene. The CDR3 is made up of 16 amino acids. In germline, CDR1 is SGHRS, CDR2 YFSETQ. CDR3 nucleotides: TGCGCCAGCAGCTTGGTAGGGGGCGGTCACCGGAGAGGGCAGTTCTTC. Protein product: CASSLVGGGHRRGQFF.

The CDR3 protein is CASSEDTGGYNEQFF. The DNA for the CDR3 is TGTGCCAGCAGCGAAGACACTGGAGGATACAATGAGCAGTTCTTC. V is TRBV9 and J is TRBJ2-1, with a possible D match to TRBD2 (5 bases). V was cut by 3 bases and J by 4 bases, with 14 bases left in between. Germline V gene sequence: CDR1 SGDLS, CDR2 YYNGEE. This CDR3 region has 15 residues.

The chain is built from TRBV18 and TRBJ2-2; 7 nucleotides agree with TRBD2. V lost 3 bases and J lost 6; bases outside the gene matches: 1. CDR1 and CDR2 from the germline V gene are KGHSH and LQKENI. The CDR3 spans 13 residues. The CDR3 spells CASSPTSSGELFF. The CDR3 nucleotides are TGTGCCAGCTCACCGACTAGCTCCGGGGAGCTGTTTTTT.

This clone came up a few times. The V gene is TRBV19, the J gene TRBJ1-5; D unresolved. V lost 6 bases, J lost 3 bases, and 9 bases lay in between. The CDR3 loop spans 13 amino acids. The germline V gene has CDR1 LNHDA and CDR2 SQIVND (reference sequence). CDR3 amino acids: CASRRELNQPQHF. The DNA for the CDR3 is TGTGCCAGTAGACGTGAGCTCAATCAGCCCCAGCATTTT.

The genes are TRBV28 and TRBJ1-2, with D unresolved. Trimming cost V 4 bases and J 8 bases, with 8 bases left between them. This CDR3 region has 11 residues. Per germline, CDR1 MDHEN and CDR2 SYDVKM. CDR3 protein: CASSSAGGYTF. CDR3 in DNA: TGTGCCAGCAGTTCGGCAGGAGGCTACACCTTC.

The V call is TRBV27, the J call TRBJ1-1; 7 positions match TRBD1. From germline, CDR1 is MNHEY and CDR2 SMNVEV (reference sequence). CDR3 size: 12 residues. Germline trimming cut 3 bases from V and 5 bases from J; bases unmatched to any gene: 0. As DNA, the CDR3 is TGTGCCAGCAGTTTCAGGGGGACTGAAGCTTTCTTT. It codes for CASSFRGTEAFF.